Detailed here is one T cell receptor (beta chain). Its antigen is not identified. TRB cDNA libraries were made by UMI-labeled 5' RACE. TCRdb re-analyzed the 5' RACE reads; it lists each CDR3 protein once, without DNA. This sample contains over 100,000 distinct CDR3 sequences. This specimen belongs to a study of CXCR3-negative and CXCR3-positive naive CD8 T cells. The authors gated naive CD8+ T cells as CD45RO-CCR7+CD27+CD95-. This CDR3 has 14 amino acids. Study-wide results and limits: No difference in surface CD5 was seen between naive subsets, and TCR strength was inferred from TRB CDR3 properties.

The chain recombines TRBV21-1 with TRBJ2-7. TRBV21-1 is labeled a pseudogene. Sequencing used naive CXCR3- CD8+ T cells from blood. The subset was: CD45RO-CCR7+CD27+CD95- naive CD8+ T cells lacking CXCR3 (TNR3-). The TCR comes from a human donor in good health. Some clones in this sample may be carry-over from other donors' samples. The CDR3 sequence is CASSMAESSYEQYF.